This TCR beta chain was recorded in a study of shared clonotypes between healthy human individuals. Study-wide context: CD4 naive and memory got three plates each, CD8 naive two, CD8 memory one.

Germline values: CDR1 SGHAT, CDR2 FQNNGV. V trimming: 5 bases; J trimming: 0 bases; junction bases outside the gene matches: 9. This CDR3 comprises 16 residues. This table comes from immunoSEQ multiplex PCR, and its TCRdb copy is limited to in-frame clones, with some not included. The table lists 300,000 to 350,000 clones, 70% to 75% of them singletons. The sequence derives from a man aged 30 to 45 in good health. The rearrangement uses TRBV11-2 and TRBJ2-7; 8 bases fit TRBD2. The sequenced material came from memory CD4+ T cells sorted from blood. The sample's subset: CD45RA-negative fraction. The CDR3 DNA reads as TGTGCCAGCAGCCCCTCGGGGGGGTCCATCTCCTACGAGCAGTACTTC. It is translated as CASSPSGGSISYEQYF.